This TCR beta chain is drawn from a study of response to subunit inactivated influenza vaccine. Germline CDR1 and CDR2: SGHVS and FQNEAQ. V lost 0 bases to trimming and J lost 7 bases, with 27 bases between them. CDR3 length: 19 residues. One entry per CDR3 protein results from TCRdb running MiXCR on the RT-PCR reads. Of around 200,000 distinct CDR3 sequences detected, about 12% appear once; the ten largest clones hold 25% to 30%. Separately, the same data were catalogued under a study of T cells expressing NK-cell markers. From that second work: TCR beta cDNA was generated via 5'RACE template switching incorporating UMIs. An anti-gamma-delta TCR antibody was added in several experiments. It restricted sorting to alpha-beta TCR-expressing T cells. Dominance of the CD3+CD56-NKG2C+ fraction by these clonotypes also held in several donors.

This TCR was sampled from a man aged 50-60 years who received an inactivated influenza vaccine. The sequencing here drew on CD8+ T cells sorted from PBMCs, taken 11 to 12 days after vaccination. The V call is TRBV7-8, the J call TRBJ2-5, with D tentatively TRBD1 (5 bases). This CDR3 reads CASSLAPTLLYSDRGTQYF. The CDR3 bases are TGTGCCAGCAGCTTAGCCCCAACCCTTCTTTACAGCGACAGAGGGACCCAGTACTTC.